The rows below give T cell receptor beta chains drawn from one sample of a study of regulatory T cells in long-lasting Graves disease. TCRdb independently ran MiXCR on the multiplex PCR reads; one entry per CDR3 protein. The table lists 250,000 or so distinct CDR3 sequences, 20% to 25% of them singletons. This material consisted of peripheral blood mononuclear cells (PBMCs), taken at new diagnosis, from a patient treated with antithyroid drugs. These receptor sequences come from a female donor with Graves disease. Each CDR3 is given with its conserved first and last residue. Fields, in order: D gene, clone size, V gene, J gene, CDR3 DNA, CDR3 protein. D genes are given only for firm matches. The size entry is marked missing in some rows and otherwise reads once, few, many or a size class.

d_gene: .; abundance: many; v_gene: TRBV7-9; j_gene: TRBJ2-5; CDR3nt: TGTGCCAGCACCCTCGGGGCTGGGGCAGAGACCCAGTACTTC; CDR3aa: CASTLGAGAETQYF
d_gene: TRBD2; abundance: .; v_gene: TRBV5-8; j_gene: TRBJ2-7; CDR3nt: TGTGCCAGCAGCTCTCGGACTAGCGGCTACGAGCAGTACTTC; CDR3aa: CASSSRTSGYEQYF
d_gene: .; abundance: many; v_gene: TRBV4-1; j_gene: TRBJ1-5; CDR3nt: TGCGCCAGCAGCCAAGCCGAGGTTAGCAATCAGCCCCAGCATTTT; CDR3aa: CASSQAEVSNQPQHF
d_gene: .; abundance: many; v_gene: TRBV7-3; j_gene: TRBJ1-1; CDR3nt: TGTGCCAGCAGCTTAACTCACGGAGGGTCTGAAGCTTTCTTT; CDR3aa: CASSLTHGGSEAFF
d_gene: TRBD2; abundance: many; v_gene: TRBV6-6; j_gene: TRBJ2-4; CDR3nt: TGTGCCAGCAGTTACTCGCCTAGCGGGGGAAACATTCAGTACTTC; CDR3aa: CASSYSPSGGNIQYF
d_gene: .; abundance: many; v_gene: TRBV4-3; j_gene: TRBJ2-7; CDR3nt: TGCGCCAGCAGCCAAGTAGTCCTTAGCTACGAGCAGTACTTC; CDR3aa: CASSQVVLSYEQYF
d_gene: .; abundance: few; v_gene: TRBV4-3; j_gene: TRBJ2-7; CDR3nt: TGCGCCAGCAGCCTCACCCGGGACCGAGCTTACGAGCAGTACTTC; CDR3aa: CASSLTRDRAYEQYF
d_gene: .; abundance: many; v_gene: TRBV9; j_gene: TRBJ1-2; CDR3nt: TGTGCCAGCAGCGTTGGGGGATCAGGAAATGGCTACACCTTC; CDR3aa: CASSVGGSGNGYTF
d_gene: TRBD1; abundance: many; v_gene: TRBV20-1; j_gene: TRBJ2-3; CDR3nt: TGCAGTGTCCCACGGGACAGCGGAGAAGATACGCAGTATTTT; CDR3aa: CSVPRDSGEDTQYF
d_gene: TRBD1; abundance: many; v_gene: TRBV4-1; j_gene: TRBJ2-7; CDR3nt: TGCGCCAGCAGCCAGGCAGGGGGACACCTCTACGAGCAGTACTTC; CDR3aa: CASSQAGGHLYEQYF
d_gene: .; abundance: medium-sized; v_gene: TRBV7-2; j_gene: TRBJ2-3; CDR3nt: TGTGCCAGCAGCTTATCGGCAGGCGGCACAGATACGCAGTATTTT; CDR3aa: CASSLSAGGTDTQYF
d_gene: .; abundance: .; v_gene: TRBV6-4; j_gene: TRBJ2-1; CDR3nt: TGTGCCACCCAGACACCTACGCCAAGCTACAATGAGCAGTTCTTC; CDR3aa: CATQTPTPSYNEQFF
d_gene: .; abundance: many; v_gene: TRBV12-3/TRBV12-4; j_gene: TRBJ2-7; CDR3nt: TGTGCCAGCAGTTTAGGGAGGCCCTACGAGCAGTACTTC; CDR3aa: CASSLGRPYEQYF
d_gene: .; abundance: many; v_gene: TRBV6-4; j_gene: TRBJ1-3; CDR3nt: TGTGCCAGCAGTGACTCAGGGACGAGGGAGAGAAACACCATATATTTT; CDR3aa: CASSDSGTRERNTIYF
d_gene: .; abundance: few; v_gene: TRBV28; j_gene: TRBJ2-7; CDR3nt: TGTGCCAGCAGTTTGTCAGCGCTCTCCTACGAGCAGTACTTC; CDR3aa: CASSLSALSYEQYF